The TCR beta chain described here comes from a study of blood T cells in healthy people across ages. Combining a sample-barcoded 5' primer with a J-beta primer mix, a second PCR ran for 7 to 11 cycles. Via MiXCR, TCRdb re-called the 5' RACE reads, giving one row per CDR3 protein. The sample yields 1,500,000 or so distinct CDR3 sequences, approximately 60% seen once. The TCR sequence derives from a man aged 18 to 35 in good health. The sequenced material came from blood.

DNA for the CDR3: TGCGCCAGCAGCCCACGCCGCAGCGGCTACACAGATACGCAGTATTTT. This translates into CASSPRRSGYTDTQYF. The chain recombines TRBV4-3 with TRBJ2-3; D is possibly TRBD2 (5 bases). Germline CDR1 reads LGHNA; CDR2 reads YSLEER. There are 16 residues in the CDR3. The V end was cut by 4 bases, the J end by 2 bases, with 16 bases between.